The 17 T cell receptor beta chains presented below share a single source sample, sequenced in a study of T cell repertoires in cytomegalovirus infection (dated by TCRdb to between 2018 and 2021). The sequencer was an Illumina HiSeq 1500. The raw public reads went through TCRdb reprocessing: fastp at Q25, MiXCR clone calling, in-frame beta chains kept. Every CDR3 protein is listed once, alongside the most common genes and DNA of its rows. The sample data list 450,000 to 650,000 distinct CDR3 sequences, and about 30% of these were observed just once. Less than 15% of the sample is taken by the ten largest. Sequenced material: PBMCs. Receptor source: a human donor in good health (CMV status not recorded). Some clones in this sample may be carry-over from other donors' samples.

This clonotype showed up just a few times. The CDR3, as DNA: TGTGCCATCAGTGATCGGGGACAGGGGGCATTCGATGAGCAGTTCTTC. It specifies CAISDRGQGAFDEQFF. The chain has TRBV10-3 and TRBJ2-1, with TRBD1 matching over 12 bases. After removal of 3 bases from V and 8 bases from J, the junction contained 8 bases not matched to a gene. The CDR3 covers 16 residues. Germline V gives CDR1 ENHRY, CDR2 SYGVKD.

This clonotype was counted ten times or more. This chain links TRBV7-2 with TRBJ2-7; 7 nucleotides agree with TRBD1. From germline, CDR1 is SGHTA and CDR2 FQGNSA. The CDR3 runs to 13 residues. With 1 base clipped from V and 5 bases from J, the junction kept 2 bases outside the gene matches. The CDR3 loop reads CASSLGQGDEQYF. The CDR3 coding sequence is TGTGCCAGCAGCTTAGGACAGGGCGACGAGCAGTACTTC.

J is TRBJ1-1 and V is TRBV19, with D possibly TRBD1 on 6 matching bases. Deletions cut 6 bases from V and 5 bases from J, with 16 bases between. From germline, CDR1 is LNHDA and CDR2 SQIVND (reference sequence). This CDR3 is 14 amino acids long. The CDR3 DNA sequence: TGTGCCAGTAGCCTAACTCTAGGGGGTACTGAAGCTTTCTTT. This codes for CASSLTLGGTEAFF. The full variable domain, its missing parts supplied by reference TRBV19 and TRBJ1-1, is DGGITQSPKYLFRKEGQNVTLSCEQNLNHDAMYWYRQDPGQGLRLIYYSQIVNDFQKGDIAEGYSVSREKKESFPLTVTSAQKNPTAFYLCASSLTLGGTEAFFGQGTRLTVV.

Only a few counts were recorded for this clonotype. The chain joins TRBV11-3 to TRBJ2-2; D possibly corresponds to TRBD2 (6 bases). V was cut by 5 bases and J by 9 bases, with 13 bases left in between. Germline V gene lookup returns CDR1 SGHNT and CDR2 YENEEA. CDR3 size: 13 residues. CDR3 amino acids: CASSPGEGRELFF. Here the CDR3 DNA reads TGTGCCAGCAGCCCGGGAGAGGGCAGGGAGCTGTTTTTT.

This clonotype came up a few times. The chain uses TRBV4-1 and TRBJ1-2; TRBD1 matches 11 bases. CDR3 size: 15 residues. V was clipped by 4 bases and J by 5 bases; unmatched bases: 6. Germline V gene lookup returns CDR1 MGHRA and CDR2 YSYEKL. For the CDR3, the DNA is TGCGCCAGCAGCCTCCCGGACAGGGGGCCGTATGGCTACACCTTC. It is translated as CASSLPDRGPYGYTF.

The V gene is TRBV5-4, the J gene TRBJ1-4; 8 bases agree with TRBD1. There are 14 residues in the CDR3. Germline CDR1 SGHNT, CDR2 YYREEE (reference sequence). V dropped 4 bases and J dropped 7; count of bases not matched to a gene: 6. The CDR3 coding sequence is TGTGCCAGCAGCCGTCAGGGGGCGGTTGAAAAACTGTTTTTT. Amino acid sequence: CASSRQGAVEKLFF.

The DNA for the CDR3 is TGTGCCTGGAGCGTAGACAGCACAGATACGCAGTATTTT. Its translation: CAWSVDSTDTQYF. The V gene is TRBV30, the J gene TRBJ2-3; D remains unclear. Germline V lookup: CDR1 GTSNPN, CDR2 SVGIG (reference sequence). The CDR3 spans 13 residues. The ends were cut back, 3 bases at V and 0 bases at J, with 7 bases in the middle.

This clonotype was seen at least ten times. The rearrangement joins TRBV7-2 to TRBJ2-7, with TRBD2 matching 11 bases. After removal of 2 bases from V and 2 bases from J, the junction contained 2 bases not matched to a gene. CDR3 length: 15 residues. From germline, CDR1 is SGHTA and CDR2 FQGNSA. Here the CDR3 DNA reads TGTGCCAGCAGCTTATTAGCGGGAGGGCCCTACGAGCAGTACGTC. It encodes CASSLLAGGPYEQYV.

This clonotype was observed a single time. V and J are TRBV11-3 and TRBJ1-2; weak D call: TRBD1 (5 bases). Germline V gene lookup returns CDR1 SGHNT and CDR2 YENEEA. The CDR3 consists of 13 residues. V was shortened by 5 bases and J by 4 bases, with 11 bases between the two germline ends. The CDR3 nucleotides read TGTGCCAGCAGCCCCCGGGGGATCTATGGCTACACCTTC. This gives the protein CASSPRGIYGYTF.

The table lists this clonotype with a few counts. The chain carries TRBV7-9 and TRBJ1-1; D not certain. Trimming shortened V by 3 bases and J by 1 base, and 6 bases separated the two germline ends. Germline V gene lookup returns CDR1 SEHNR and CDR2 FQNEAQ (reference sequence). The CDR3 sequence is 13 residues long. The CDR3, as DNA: TGTGCCAGCAGCTTTGCGACGAACACTGAAGCTTTCTTT. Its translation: CASSFATNTEAFF.

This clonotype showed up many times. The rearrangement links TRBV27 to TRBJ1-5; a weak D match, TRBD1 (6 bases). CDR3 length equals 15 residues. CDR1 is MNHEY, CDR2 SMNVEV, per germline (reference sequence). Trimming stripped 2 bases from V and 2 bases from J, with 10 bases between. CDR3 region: CASSLMAGGNQPQHF. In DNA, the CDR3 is TGTGCCAGCAGTTTAATGGCAGGGGGCAATCAGCCCCAGCATTTT.

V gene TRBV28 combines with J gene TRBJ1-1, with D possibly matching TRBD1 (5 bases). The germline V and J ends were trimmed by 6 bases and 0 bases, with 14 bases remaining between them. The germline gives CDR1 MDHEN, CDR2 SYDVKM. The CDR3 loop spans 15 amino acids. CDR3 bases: TGTGCCAGCAGGACCTTAGACAGTATGAACACTGAAGCTTTCTTT. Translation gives CASRTLDSMNTEAFF.

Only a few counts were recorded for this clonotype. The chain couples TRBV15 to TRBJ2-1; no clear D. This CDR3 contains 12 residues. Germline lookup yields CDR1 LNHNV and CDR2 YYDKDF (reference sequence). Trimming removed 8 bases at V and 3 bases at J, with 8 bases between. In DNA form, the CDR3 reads TGTGCCACCGCTCCAAGCTACAATGAGCAGTTCTTC. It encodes CATAPSYNEQFF.

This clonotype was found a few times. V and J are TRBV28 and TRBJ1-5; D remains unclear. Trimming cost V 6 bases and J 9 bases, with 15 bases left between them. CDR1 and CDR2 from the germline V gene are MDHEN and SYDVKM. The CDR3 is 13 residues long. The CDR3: CASRREVFAPQHF. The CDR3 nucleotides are TGTGCCAGCAGACGGGAGGTTTTTGCGCCCCAGCATTTT. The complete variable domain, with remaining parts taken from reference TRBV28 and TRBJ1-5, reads DVKVTQSSRYLVKRTGEKVFLECVQDMDHENMFWYRQDPGLGLRLIYFSYDVKMKEKGDIPEGYSVSREKKERFSLILESASTNQTSMYLCASRREVFAPQHFGDGTRLSIL.

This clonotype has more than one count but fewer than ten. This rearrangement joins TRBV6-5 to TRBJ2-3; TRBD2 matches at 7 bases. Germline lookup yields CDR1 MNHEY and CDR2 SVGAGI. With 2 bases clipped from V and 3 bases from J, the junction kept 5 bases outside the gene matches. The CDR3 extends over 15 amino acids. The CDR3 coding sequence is TGTGCCAGCAGTTACACGACGGGAGGAACAGATACGCAGTATTTT. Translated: CASSYTTGGTDTQYF.

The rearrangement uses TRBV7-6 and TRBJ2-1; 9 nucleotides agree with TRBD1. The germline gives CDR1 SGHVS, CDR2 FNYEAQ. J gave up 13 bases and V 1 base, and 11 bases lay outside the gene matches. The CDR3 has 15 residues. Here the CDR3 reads CASSLDASRTGEQFF. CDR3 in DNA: TGTGCCAGCAGCTTAGACGCGTCCCGGACAGGGGAACAGTTCTTC.

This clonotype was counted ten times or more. For the CDR3, the DNA is TGTGCCAGCAGTCGGGACCTGGGTGAAATGCCCCTCCACTTT. This gives the protein CASSRDLGEMPLHF. V usage is TRBV7-2 and J usage is TRBJ1-6; D may be TRBD1 (5 bases). Deletions cut 6 bases from V and 13 bases from J, with 19 bases between. This CDR3 has 14 residues. Germline assignment: CDR1 SGHTA and CDR2 FQGNSA.